The clone carrying this T cell receptor beta chain is judged medium-sized. Its antigen is as yet unknown. After constant-region reverse-primer amplification, full-length variable regions underwent semi-nested PCR with Nested Universal Primer A. TCRdb independently ran MiXCR on the 5' RACE reads; one entry per CDR3 protein. The table has roughly 10,000 distinct CDR3 sequences, 11% to 15% seen once. Notes on the study in general: Tumor memory CD4+ T cell TCR gene usage was found to cluster with blood and lymph node memory CD4+ cells and with lymph node naive CD4+ cells. Greatest tumor Treg TCR overlap was with tumor naive CD4+ cells.

The sorted Tregs were CD4+CD25+CD127-/low cells. This CDR3 region has 14 residues. CDR1 and CDR2 (germline): SGHKS, YYEKEE (reference sequence). The V and J ends lost 0 bases and 3 bases respectively, with 10 bases between them. The origin of this receptor is a female donor with breast cancer. The chain couples TRBV5-5 to TRBJ2-7; D tentatively reads TRBD1 or TRBD2 (5 bases each). Sequences were obtained from Tregs sorted from blood. For the CDR3, the DNA is TGTGCCAGCAGCTTGGATGGGGGTTTCTACGAGCAGTACTTC. This sequence encodes CASSLDGGFYEQYF. Combining the CDR3 with reference TRBV5-5 and TRBJ2-7 gives the whole variable domain DAGVTQSPTHLIKTRGQQVTLRCSPISGHKSVSWYQQVLGQGPQFIFQYYEKEERGRGNFPDRFSARQFPNYSSELNVNALLLGDSALYLCASSLDGGFYEQYFGPGTRLTVT.